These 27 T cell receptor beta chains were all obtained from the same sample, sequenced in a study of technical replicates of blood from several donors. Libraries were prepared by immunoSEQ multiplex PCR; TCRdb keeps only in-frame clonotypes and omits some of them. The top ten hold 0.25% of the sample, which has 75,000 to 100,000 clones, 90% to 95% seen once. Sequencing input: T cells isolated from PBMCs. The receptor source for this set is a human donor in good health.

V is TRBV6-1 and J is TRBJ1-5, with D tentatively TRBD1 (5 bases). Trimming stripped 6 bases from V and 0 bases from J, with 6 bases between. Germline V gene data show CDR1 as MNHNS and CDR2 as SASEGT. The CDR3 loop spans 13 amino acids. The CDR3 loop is CASSDSSNQPQHF. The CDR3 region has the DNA TGTGCCAGCAGCGACAGTAGCAATCAGCCCCAGCATTTT.

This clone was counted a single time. This CDR3 is CSVGGLAGVYHEQFF. The CDR3 DNA reads as TGCAGCGTTGGAGGGTTGGCGGGAGTTTACCATGAGCAGTTCTTC. The V gene is TRBV29-1, the J gene TRBJ2-1; TRBD2 matches 7 bases. Germline-derived CDR1 and CDR2 are SQVTM and ANQGSEA. The CDR3 is 15 amino acids. V was pared by 4 bases and J by 8 bases, with 14 bases of the junction left unmatched.

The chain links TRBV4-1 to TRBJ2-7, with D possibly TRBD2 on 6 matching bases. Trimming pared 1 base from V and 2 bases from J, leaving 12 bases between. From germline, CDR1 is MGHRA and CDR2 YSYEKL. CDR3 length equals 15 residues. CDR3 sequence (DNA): TGCGCCAGCAGCCAAGGGGACTCTCTCACCTACGAGCAGTACTTC. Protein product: CASSQGDSLTYEQYF.

CDR3 DNA sequence: TGTGCCAGCAGTGAGTCGGGAAAGCGCAATGAGCAGTTCTTC. The encoded protein is CASSESGKRNEQFF. This sequence joins TRBV25-1 and TRBJ2-1; D perhaps matches TRBD2 (5 bases). Germline V lookup: CDR1 MGHDK, CDR2 SYGVNS. Trimming shortened V by 3 bases and J by 6 bases, and 12 bases separated the two germline ends. This CDR3 region has 14 residues.

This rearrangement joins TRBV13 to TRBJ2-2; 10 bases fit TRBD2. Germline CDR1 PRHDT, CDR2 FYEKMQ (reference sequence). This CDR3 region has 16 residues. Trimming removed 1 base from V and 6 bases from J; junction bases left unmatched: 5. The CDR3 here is CASSLDTAGGPGELFF. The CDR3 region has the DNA TGTGCCAGCAGCTTAGATACAGCGGGAGGGCCCGGGGAGCTGTTTTTT.

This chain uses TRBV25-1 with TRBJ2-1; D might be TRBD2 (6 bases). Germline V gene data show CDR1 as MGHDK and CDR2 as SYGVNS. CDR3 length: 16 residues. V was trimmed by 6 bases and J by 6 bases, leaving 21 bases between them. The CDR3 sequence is CASSLAGLLTPNEQFF. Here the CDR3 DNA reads TGTGCCAGCAGCCTCGCGGGGCTATTGACTCCCAATGAGCAGTTCTTC.

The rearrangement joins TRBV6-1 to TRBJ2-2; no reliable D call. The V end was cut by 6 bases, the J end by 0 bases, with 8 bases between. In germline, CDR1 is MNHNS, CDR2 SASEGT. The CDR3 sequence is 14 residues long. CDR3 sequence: CASRMAANTGELFF. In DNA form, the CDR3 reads TGTGCCAGCAGAATGGCCGCGAACACCGGGGAGCTGTTTTTT.

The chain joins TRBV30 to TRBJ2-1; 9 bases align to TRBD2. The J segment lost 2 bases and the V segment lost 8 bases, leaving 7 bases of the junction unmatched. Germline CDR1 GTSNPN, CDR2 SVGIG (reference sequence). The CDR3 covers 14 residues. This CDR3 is CAGIGGGAYNEQFF. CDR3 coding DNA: TGTGCCGGGATTGGCGGGGGGGCCTACAATGAGCAGTTCTTC.

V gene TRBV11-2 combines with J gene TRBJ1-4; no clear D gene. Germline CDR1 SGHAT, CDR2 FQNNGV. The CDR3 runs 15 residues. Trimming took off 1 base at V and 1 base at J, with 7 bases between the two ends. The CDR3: CASSLVGVTNEKLFF. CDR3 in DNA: TGTGCCAGCAGCTTAGTCGGGGTAACTAATGAAAAACTGTTTTTT.

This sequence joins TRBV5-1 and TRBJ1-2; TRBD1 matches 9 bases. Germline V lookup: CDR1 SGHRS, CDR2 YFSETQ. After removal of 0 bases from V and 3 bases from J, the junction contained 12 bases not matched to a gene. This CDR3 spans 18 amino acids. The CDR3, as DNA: TGCGCCAGCAGCTTGGCTGTAACAGGGGGCGCGCCGGACTATGGCTACACCTTC. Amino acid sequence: CASSLAVTGGAPDYGYTF.

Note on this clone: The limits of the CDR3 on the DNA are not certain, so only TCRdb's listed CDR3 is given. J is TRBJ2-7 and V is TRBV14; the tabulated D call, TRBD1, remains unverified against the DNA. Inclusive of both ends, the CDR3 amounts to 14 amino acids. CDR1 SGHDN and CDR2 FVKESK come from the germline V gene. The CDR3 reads CASSHSGQGYEQYF.

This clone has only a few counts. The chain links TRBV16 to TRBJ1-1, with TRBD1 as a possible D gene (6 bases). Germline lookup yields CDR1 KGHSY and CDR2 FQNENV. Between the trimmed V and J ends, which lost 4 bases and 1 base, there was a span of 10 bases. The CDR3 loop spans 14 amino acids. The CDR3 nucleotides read TGTGCCAGCAGCCTCCCAGGGGAGAACACTGAAGCTTTCTTT. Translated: CASSLPGENTEAFF.

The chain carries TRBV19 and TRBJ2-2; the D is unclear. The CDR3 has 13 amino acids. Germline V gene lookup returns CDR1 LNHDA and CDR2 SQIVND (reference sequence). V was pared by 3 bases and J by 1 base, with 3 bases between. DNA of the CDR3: TGTGCCAGTAGTATGCGGAACACCGGGGAGCTGTTTTTT. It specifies CASSMRNTGELFF.

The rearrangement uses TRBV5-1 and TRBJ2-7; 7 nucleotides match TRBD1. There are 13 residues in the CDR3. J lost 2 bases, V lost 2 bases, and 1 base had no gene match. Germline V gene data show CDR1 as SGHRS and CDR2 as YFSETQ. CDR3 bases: TGCGCCAGCAGCTTCCAGGGGGCCTACGAGCAGTACTTC. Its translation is CASSFQGAYEQYF. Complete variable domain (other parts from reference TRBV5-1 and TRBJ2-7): KAGVTQTPRYLIKTRGQQVTLSCSPISGHRSVSWYQQTPGQGLQFLFEYFSETQRNKGNFPGRFSGRQFSNSRSEMNVSTLELGDSALYLCASSFQGAYEQYFGPGTRLTVT.

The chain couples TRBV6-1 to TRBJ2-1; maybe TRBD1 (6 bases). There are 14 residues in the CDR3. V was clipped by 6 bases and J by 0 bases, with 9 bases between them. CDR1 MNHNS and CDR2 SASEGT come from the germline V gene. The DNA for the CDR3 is TGTGCCAGCAGGACAGGAACCTCCTACAATGAGCAGTTCTTC. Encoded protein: CASRTGTSYNEQFF.

The CDR3 DNA follows: TGTGCCTGGAGAGGCGGAGTCCCTGAAGCTTTCTTT. Protein sequence: CAWRGGVPEAFF. This chain uses TRBV30 with TRBJ1-1; D unclear. The CDR3 contains 12 residues. With 3 bases removed from V and 6 bases from J, the gap between germline ends came to 11 bases. Germline V lookup: CDR1 GTSNPN, CDR2 SVGIG (reference sequence).

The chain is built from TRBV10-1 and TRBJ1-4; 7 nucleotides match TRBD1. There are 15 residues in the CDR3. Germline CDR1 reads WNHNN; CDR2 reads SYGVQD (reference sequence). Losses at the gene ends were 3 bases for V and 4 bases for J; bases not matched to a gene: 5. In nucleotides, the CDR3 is TGCGCCAGCAGTGAAGGGGGCGCCGGTAATGAAAAACTGTTTTTT. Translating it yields CASSEGGAGNEKLFF.

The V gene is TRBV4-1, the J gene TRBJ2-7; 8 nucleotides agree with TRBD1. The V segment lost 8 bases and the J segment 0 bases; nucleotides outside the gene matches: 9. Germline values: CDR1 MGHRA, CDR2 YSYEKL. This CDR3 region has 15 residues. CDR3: CASAARDRSSYEQYF. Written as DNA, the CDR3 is TGCGCCAGCGCAGCACGGGACAGGAGCTCCTACGAGCAGTACTTC.

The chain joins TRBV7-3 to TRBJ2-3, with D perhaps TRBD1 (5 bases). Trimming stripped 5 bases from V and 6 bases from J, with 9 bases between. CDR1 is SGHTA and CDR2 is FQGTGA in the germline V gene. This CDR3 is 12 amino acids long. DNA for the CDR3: TGTGCCAGCAGCGCCCCAGGGGATACGCAGTATTTT. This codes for CASSAPGDTQYF.

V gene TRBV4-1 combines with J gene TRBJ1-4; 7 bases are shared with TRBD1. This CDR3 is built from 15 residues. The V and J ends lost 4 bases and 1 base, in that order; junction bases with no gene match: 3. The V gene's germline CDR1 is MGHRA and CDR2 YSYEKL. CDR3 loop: CASSPGTVTNEKLFF. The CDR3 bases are TGCGCCAGCAGCCCAGGGACAGTAACTAATGAAAAACTGTTTTTT.

The CDR3 DNA is TGTGCCAGCAGCTCCCTCCTAGCGGGGGGGCCAGAGACCCAGTACTTC. Its translation: CASSSLLAGGPETQYF. This chain links TRBV5-4 with TRBJ2-5; 12 bases map to TRBD2. Trimming took 3 bases from V and 4 from J; bases not matched to a gene: 7. Germline V lookup: CDR1 SGHNT, CDR2 YYREEE (reference sequence). The CDR3 extends over 16 amino acids. Supplemented by reference TRBV5-4 and TRBJ2-5, the full variable domain reads ETGVTQSPTHLIKTRGQQVTLRCSSQSGHNTVSWYQQALGQGPQFIFQYYREEENGRGNFPPRFSGLQFPNYSSELNVNALELDDSALYLCASSSLLAGGPETQYFGPGTRLLVL.

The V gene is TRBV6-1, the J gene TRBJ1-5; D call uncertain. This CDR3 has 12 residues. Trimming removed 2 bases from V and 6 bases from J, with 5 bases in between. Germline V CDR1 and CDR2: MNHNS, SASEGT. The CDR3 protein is CASSESGQPQHF. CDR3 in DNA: TGTGCCAGCAGTGAAAGCGGTCAGCCCCAGCATTTT.

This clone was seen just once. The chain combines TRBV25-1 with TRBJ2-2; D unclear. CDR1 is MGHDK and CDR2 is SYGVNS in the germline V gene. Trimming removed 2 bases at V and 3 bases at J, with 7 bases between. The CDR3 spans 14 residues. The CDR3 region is CASSEIRDTGELFF. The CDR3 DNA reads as TGTGCCAGCAGTGAAATTAGAGACACCGGGGAGCTGTTTTTT.

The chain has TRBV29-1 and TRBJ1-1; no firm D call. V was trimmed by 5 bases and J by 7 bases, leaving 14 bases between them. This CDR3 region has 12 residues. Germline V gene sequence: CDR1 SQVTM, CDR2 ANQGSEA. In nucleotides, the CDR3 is TGCAGCGTTCGGAGCAGTCAATATGAAGCTTTCTTT. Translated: CSVRSSQYEAFF.

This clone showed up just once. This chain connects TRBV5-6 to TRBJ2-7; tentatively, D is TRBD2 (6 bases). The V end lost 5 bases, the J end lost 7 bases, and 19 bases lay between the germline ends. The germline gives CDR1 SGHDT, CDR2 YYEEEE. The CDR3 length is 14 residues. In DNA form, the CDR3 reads TGTGCCAGCAGTTTGACAACTAGCCGATGGGAGCAGTACTTC. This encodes CASSLTTSRWEQYF.

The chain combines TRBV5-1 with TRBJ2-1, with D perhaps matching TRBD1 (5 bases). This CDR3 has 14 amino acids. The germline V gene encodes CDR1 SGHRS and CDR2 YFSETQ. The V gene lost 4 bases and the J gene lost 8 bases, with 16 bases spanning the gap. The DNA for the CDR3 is TGCGCCAGCAGCCTAGGGCAGGGTCAAGATGAGCAGTTCTTC. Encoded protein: CASSLGQGQDEQFF.

The DNA for the CDR3 is TGTGCCAGCAGTGACCGGGGGACTAGCGGGAGGTACGAGCAGTACTTC. Translated, it gives CASSDRGTSGRYEQYF. The J gene is TRBJ2-7, the V gene TRBV2; 15 bases align to TRBD2. The trim removed 3 bases at V and 4 bases at J, leaving 4 bases unmatched. The germline gives CDR1 SNHLY, CDR2 FYNNEI. This CDR3 has 16 residues.